These 9 T cell receptor beta chains came from one sample sequenced in a study of T-cell reconstitution after alpha-beta-depleted transplantation in children (dated by TCRdb to 2016 to 2017). To prepare the library, PCR was applied. Instrument used: Illumina HiSeq 2500. To normalize quantification of the TCRbeta repertoire, the TCR libraries were built with molecular barcoding that relied on unique molecular identifiers. TCRdb itself trimmed the public reads at Q25 with fastp, ran MiXCR and retained productive beta chains. CDR3 protein sequences are deduplicated, and each keeps its most common genes and DNA. The sample table lists over 150,000 distinct CDR3 sequences, roughly 6.5% of them with a count of one. The ten biggest clones cover roughly 4.5% of the sample. Interpreted using the paper, the treatment or condition label stands for: allogeneic hematopoietic cell transplantation with graft depleted of TCRalphabeta T cells and CD19 B cells.

The sample in question was PBMCs, obtained before TCRalphabeta/CD19-depleted stem cell transplant. These receptors came from a girl in the first two years of life with combined immunodeficiency, due to receive a stem cell transplant.

This clonotype was detected many times. The gene calls are TRBV7-2 and TRBJ1-5; weak D call: TRBD1 (6 bases). CDR3 size: 14 residues. CDR1 is SGHTA and CDR2 is FQGNSA in the germline V gene. Trimming stripped 0 bases from V and 9 bases from J, with 12 bases between. The CDR3 DNA follows: TGTGCCAGCAGCTTAGCCAGGGGTTCAGCGCCCCAGCATTTT. It specifies CASSLARGSAPQHF. Variable domain in full (rest from reference TRBV7-2 and TRBJ1-5): GAGVSQSPSNKVTEKGKDVELRCDPISGHTALYWYRQSLGQGLEFLIYFQGNSAPDKSGLPSDRFSAERTGGSVSTLTIQRTQQEDSAVYLCASSLARGSAPQHFGDGTRLSIL.

In this sample, this clonotype turned up many times. This chain uses TRBV6-5 with TRBJ1-1; D is possibly TRBD1 (6 bases). V shed 0 bases and J shed 12 bases, with 20 bases lying between them. CDR1 and CDR2 (germline): MNHEY, SVGAGI. The CDR3 is 15 amino acids. This CDR3 reads CASSYSMWTVDHTFF. CDR3 nucleotide sequence: TGTGCCAGCAGTTACTCGATGTGGACAGTAGATCATACTTTCTTT.

The chain has TRBV4-3 and TRBJ1-2; 9 positions agree with TRBD1. CDR1 is LGHNA, CDR2 YSLEER, per germline. The ends lost 6 bases at V and 1 base at J; junction bases unmatched: 9. This CDR3 spans 16 amino acids. The CDR3 region is CASRDGTGLFNYGYTF. The CDR3 DNA is TGCGCCAGCAGAGACGGGACAGGGCTATTTAACTATGGCTACACCTTC.

V and J are TRBV28 and TRBJ2-7; TRBD1 matches 11 bases. The CDR3 has 16 residues. The V gene end was trimmed by 5 bases and the J gene end by 7 bases; junction bases not matched to a gene: 13. The germline gives CDR1 MDHEN, CDR2 SYDVKM. The CDR3 is CASSPGTGGDRVEQYF. The CDR3 nucleotides read TGTGCCAGCAGTCCCGGGACAGGGGGGGATCGGGTTGAGCAGTACTTC.

This clonotype was seen a few times. The chain is built from TRBV15 and TRBJ2-2; D is possibly TRBD2 (6 bases). Germline V gives CDR1 LNHNV, CDR2 YYDKDF (reference sequence). There are 16 residues in the CDR3. The ends were cut back, 1 base at V and 6 bases at J, with 15 bases in the middle. The CDR3 DNA reads TGTGCCACCAGCAGAGTAGCGGTTTTCACGGCCGGGGAGCTGTTTTTT. This sequence encodes CATSRVAVFTAGELFF.

This rearrangement joins TRBV27 to TRBJ1-2; perhaps TRBD1 as D (6 bases). CDR3 length: 13 amino acids. CDR1 is MNHEY and CDR2 is SMNVEV in the germline V gene (reference sequence). V lost 6 bases and J lost 4, with 12 bases in between. DNA for the CDR3: TGTGCCAGCAGGGCGGGGGGGGCCTATGGCTACACCTTC. Its protein product is CASRAGGAYGYTF.

This clonotype was counted between two and nine times. V usage is TRBV5-1 and J usage is TRBJ2-3, with D uncertain. V shed 2 bases and J shed 2 bases, with 9 bases lying between them. This CDR3 is 14 amino acids long. CDR1 is SGHRS, CDR2 YFSETQ, per germline. The CDR3 is CASSFATDTDTQYF. CDR3 sequence (DNA): TGCGCCAGCAGCTTCGCAACAGACACAGATACGCAGTATTTT.

This clonotype was recorded at least ten times. The chain carries TRBV5-1 and TRBJ2-7; 11 positions match TRBD2. The length of the CDR3 is 15 residues. Per germline, CDR1 SGHRS and CDR2 YFSETQ. Losses at the gene ends were 0 bases for V and 2 bases for J; bases not matched to a gene: 1. The CDR3 sequence is CASSLELAGAYEQYF. The CDR3, as DNA: TGCGCCAGCAGCTTGGAACTAGCGGGAGCCTACGAGCAGTACTTC.

At least ten counts were recorded for this clonotype. This chain joins TRBV28 and TRBJ2-7, with 8 bases lining up with TRBD2. Trimming cost V 4 bases and J 7 bases; bases outside gene matches: 9. This CDR3 is built from 14 residues. Germline-derived CDR1 and CDR2 are MDHEN and SYDVKM. The CDR3 reads CASSYRGLAREQYF. The CDR3 DNA follows: TGTGCCAGCAGTTACAGAGGACTAGCTCGGGAGCAGTACTTC.